The present T cell receptor beta chain was sequenced within a study of CD8+CD57+ T cells in acquired aplastic anemia. Per germline, CDR1 SGDLS and CDR2 YYNGEE. The CDR3 extends over 12 amino acids. A remark on this clonotype: The junction differs from germline at one of its ends, possibly a read error.

The template for TCR beta VDJ and CDR3 sequence profiling was genomic DNA. In TCRdb, the reads were re-called with MiXCR into one record per CDR3 protein. In the table there are fewer than 300,000 distinct CDR3 sequences, roughly 82% of which are singletons. Selection for sequencing was limited to patients who had shown CD8+CD57+ cell expansion by flow cytometry. The sample taken for sequencing was sorted CD4+, CD8+, or CD8+CD57+ T cells (not recorded which) from PBMCs. V and J are TRBV9 and TRBJ2-2; no clear D. The receptor was derived from a human donor with aplastic anemia. The CDR3 region has the DNA TGTGCCAGCGGAGTAGCTGGGAACAAGCTGTTCTTT. This gives the protein CASGVAGNKLFF.